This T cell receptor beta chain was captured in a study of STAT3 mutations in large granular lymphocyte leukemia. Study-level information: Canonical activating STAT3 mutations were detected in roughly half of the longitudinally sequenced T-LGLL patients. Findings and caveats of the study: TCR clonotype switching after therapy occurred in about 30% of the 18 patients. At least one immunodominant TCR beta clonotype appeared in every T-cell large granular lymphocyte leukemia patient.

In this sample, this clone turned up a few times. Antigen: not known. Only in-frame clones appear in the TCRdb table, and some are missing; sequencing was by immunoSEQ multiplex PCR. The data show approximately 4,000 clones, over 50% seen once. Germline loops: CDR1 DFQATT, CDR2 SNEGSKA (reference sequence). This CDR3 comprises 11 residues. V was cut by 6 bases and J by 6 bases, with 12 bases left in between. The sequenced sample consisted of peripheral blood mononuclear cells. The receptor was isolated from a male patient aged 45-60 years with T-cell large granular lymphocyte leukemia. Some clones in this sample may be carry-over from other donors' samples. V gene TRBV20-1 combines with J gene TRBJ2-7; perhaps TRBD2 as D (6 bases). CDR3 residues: CSAPGGAEQYF. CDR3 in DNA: TGCAGTGCACCGGGCGGGGCCGAGCAGTACTTC.